One sample yielded the 10 T cell receptor beta chains listed below, sequenced in a study of breast tumors, draining lymph nodes, adjacent tissues (dated by TCRdb to between 2015 and 2016). The lymph node samples were taken from the axillary draining lymph nodes of breast cancer patients. The library came from multiplex PCR. The sample was run on an Illumina HiSeq 2000. TCRdb reworked the public reads: Q25 trimming with fastp, MiXCR clone assembly, productive beta chains retained. Under each unique CDR3 protein, matching rows form one entry showing the most common genes and DNA. The sample includes approximately 300,000 distinct CDR3 sequences, with over 25% observed a single time. The ten largest clones add up to 0.85% to 1.3% of the sample. Sequences were obtained from axillary lymph node tissue. All receptors come from a female donor with breast cancer. Some clones in this sample may be carry-over from other donors' samples.

Remarks on this clonotype: The DNA is left out, because the CDR3 cannot be placed on it with certainty; the CDR3 is given as TCRdb lists it. The J gene is TRBJ2-6, the V gene TRBV20-1; TRBD1, as called in the table, went unchecked against the DNA. Germline V CDR1 and CDR2: DFQATT, SNEGSKA (reference sequence). A total of 21 residues make up the CDR3, ends included. The CDR3 reads CSARTGTGRYEQYFGANVLTF.

This clonotype appeared many times. V and J are TRBV5-1 and TRBJ2-3; TRBD2 matches at 7 bases. The junction had 8 bases not matched to a gene; V was cut back by 3 bases and J by 4 bases. Germline CDR1 and CDR2: SGHRS and YFSETQ. This CDR3 has 15 amino acids. DNA of the CDR3: TGCGCCAGCAGCTCCGGCGGGAGCATCTCAGATACGCAGTATTTT. It codes for CASSSGGSISDTQYF.

The chain uses TRBV12-3 or TRBV12-4 and TRBJ1-1; D might be TRBD1 (5 bases). The CDR3 spans 13 residues. V was shortened by 3 bases and J by 5 bases, with 10 bases between the two germline ends. The DNA for the CDR3 is TGTGCCAGCAGTTTGGCCGGGGGAACTGAAGCTTTCTTT. This encodes CASSLAGGTEAFF.

Concerning this clonotype itself: A much bigger clone sits one base away, suggesting this may be a read error. The chain combines TRBV11-2 with TRBJ2-6; D unclear. The V gene's germline CDR1 is SGHAT and CDR2 FQNNGV. The CDR3 is 15 residues long. This CDR3 is CASSPTGSAANVLTF. CDR3 nucleotides: TGTGCCAGCAGCCCGACCGGGTCTGCGGCCAACGTCCTGACTTTC.

The chain uses TRBV2 and TRBJ2-3, with TRBD1 matching 7 bases. Germline V gives CDR1 SNHLY, CDR2 FYNNEI. V shed 2 bases and J 4 bases; nucleotides not matched to a gene: 6. This CDR3 contains 15 residues. The CDR3 DNA is TGTGCCAGCAGTGAATCGGACAGGTCGGCAGATACGCAGTATTTT. It yields the protein CASSESDRSADTQYF.

This clonotype ranks as medium-sized. As DNA, the CDR3 is TGTGCCAGCAGTTTAGGCGGGGTCGGCTACACCTTC. As protein: CASSLGGVGYTF. The rearrangement joins TRBV2 to TRBJ1-2; the D is unclear. Looked up from germline, CDR1 is SNHLY and CDR2 is FYNNEI. CDR3 length: 12 residues. V was cut by 5 bases and J by 8 bases, with 12 bases left in between. The full variable domain, rest sourced from reference TRBV2 and TRBJ1-2, is EPEVTQTPSHQVTQMGQEVILRCVPISNHLYFYWYRQILGQKVEFLVSFYNNEISEKSEIFDDQFSVERPDGSNFTLKIRSTKLEDSAMYFCASSLGGVGYTFGSGTRLTVV.

Concerning this clonotype: A much larger clone lies a single base off, so this may be a read error. The CDR3 is CAGSSLGTGEGYTF. The CDR3, as DNA: TGTGCCGGCAGTTCCTTGGGCACGGGGGAAGGCTACACCTTC. This chain links TRBV6-5 with TRBJ1-2; D possibly corresponds to TRBD1 (5 bases). Germline values: CDR1 MNHEY, CDR2 SVGAGI. The CDR3 totals 14 residues.

This clonotype was seen many times. The chain joins TRBV7-8 to TRBJ1-3, with a tentative D call TRBD1 (5 bases). CDR1 is SGHVS and CDR2 is FQNEAQ in the germline V gene. The CDR3 has 15 residues. V was shortened by 0 bases and J by 3 bases, with 9 bases between the two germline ends. CDR3 amino acids: CASSLATGFGNTIYF. For the CDR3, the DNA is TGTGCCAGCAGCTTAGCAACAGGCTTTGGAAACACCATATATTTT.

This chain joins TRBV5-4 and TRBJ2-2, with no clear D. CDR1 SGHNT and CDR2 YYREEE come from the germline V gene (reference sequence). V dropped 0 bases and J dropped 4 bases, with 7 bases sitting between them. The CDR3 consists of 14 residues. This CDR3 reads CASSLDLTTGELFF. For the CDR3, the DNA is TGTGCCAGCAGCTTGGATCTGACCACCGGGGAGCTGTTTTTT. Full variable domain (rest looked up from reference TRBV5-4 and TRBJ2-2): ETGVTQSPTHLIKTRGQQVTLRCSSQSGHNTVSWYQQALGQGPQFIFQYYREEENGRGNFPPRFSGLQFPNYSSELNVNALELDDSALYLCASSLDLTTGELFFGEGSRLTVL.

This clonotype was recorded a few times. The V and J genes are TRBV5-6 and TRBJ2-4; a weak D match, TRBD1 (5 bases). Germline V gene lookup returns CDR1 SGHDT and CDR2 YYEEEE. With 3 bases removed from V and 0 bases from J, the gap between germline ends came to 13 bases. The CDR3 extends over 16 amino acids. The CDR3 DNA sequence: TGTGCCAGCAGCTCAGGGTACGGCTTAGCCAAAAACATTCAGTACTTC. As protein: CASSSGYGLAKNIQYF.